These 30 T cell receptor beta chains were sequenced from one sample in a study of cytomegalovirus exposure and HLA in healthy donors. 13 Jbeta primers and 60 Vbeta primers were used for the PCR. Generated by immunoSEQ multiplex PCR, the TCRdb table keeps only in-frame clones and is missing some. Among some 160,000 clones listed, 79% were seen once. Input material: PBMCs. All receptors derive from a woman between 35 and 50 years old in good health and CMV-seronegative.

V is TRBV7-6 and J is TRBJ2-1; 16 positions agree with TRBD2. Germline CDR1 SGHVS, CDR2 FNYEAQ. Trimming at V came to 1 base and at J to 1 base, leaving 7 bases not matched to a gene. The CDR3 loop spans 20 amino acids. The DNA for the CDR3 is TGTGCCAGCAGCTTAGGGGCACCGGGACTAGCGGGAGGGTCCTACAATGAGCAGTTCTTC. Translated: CASSLGAPGLAGGSYNEQFF.

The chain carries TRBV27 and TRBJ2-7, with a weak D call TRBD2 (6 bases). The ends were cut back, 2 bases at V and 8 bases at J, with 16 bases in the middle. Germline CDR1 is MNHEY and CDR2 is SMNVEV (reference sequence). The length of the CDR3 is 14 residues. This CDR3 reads CASSLAHTSLQQYF. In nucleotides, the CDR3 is TGTGCCAGCAGTTTAGCCCATACTAGCCTGCAGCAGTACTTC.

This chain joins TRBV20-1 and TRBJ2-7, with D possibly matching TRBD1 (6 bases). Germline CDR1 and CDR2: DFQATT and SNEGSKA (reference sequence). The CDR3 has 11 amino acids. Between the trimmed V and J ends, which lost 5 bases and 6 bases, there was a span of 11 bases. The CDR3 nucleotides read TGCAGTGCTCGAACAGGGAGCGAGCAGTACTTC. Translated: CSARTGSEQYF.

Written as DNA, the CDR3 is TGTGCCAGCAGCTTAACAACAGGGGTTAGGGGATACGAGCAGTACTTC. It yields the protein CASSLTTGVRGYEQYF. The chain links TRBV11-2 to TRBJ2-7; 7 positions agree with TRBD1. Germline CDR1 reads SGHAT; CDR2 reads FQNNGV. The J segment lost 4 bases and the V segment lost 2 bases, leaving 11 bases of the junction unmatched. The CDR3 extends over 16 amino acids.

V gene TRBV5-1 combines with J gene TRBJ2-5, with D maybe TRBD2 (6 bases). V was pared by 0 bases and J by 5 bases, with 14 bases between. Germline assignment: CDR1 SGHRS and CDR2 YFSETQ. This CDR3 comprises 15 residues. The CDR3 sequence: CASSLGLGARETQYF. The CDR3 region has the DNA TGCGCCAGCAGCTTGGGACTAGGGGCGCGGGAGACCCAGTACTTC.

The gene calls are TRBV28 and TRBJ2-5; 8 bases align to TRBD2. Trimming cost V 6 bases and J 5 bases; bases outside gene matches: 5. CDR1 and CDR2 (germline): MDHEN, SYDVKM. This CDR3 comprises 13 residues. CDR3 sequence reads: CASSHSGMETQYF. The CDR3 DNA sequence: TGTGCCAGCAGCCATAGCGGGATGGAGACCCAGTACTTC.

CDR3 residues: CASSQDLGGGYTF. The CDR3 DNA reads TGTGCCAGCAGCCAAGATTTGGGGGGGGGCTACACCTTC. The chain links TRBV4-2 to TRBJ1-2, with a possible D match to TRBD1 (5 bases). In germline, CDR1 is LGHNA, CDR2 YNFKEQ. Trimming took off 0 bases at V and 8 bases at J, with 10 bases between the two ends. This CDR3 region has 13 residues.

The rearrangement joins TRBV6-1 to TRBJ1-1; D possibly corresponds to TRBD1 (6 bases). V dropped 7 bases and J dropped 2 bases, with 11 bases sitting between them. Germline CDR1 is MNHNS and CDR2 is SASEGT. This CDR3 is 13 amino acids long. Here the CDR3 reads CASKRGGNTEAFF. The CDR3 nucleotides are TGTGCCAGCAAGAGGGGGGGAAACACTGAAGCTTTCTTT.

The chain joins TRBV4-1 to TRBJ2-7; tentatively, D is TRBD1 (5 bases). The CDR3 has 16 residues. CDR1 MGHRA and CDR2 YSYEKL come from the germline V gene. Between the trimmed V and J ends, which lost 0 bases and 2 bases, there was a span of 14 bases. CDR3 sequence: CASSQDRVGLAYEQYF. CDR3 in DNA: TGCGCCAGCAGCCAAGACAGAGTGGGGCTTGCCTACGAGCAGTACTTC.

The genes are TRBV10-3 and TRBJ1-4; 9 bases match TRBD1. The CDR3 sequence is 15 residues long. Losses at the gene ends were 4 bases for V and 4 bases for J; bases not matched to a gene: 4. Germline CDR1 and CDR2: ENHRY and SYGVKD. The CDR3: CAISGTTGGNEKLFF. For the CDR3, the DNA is TGTGCCATCAGTGGGACGACAGGGGGTAATGAAAAACTGTTTTTT.

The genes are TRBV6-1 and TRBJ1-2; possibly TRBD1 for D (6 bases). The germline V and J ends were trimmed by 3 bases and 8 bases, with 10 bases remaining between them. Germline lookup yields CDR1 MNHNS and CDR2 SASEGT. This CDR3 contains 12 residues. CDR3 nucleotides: TGTGCCAGCAGTGACAGGGGTGGAGGCTACACCTTC. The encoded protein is CASSDRGGGYTF.

CDR3 amino acids: CASSYSKGAGDYGYTF. The CDR3 nucleotides read TGTGCCAGCAGTTACTCTAAGGGGGCGGGTGACTATGGCTACACCTTC. The chain couples TRBV6-5 to TRBJ1-2; 7 bases are shared with TRBD1. The V segment lost 0 bases and the J segment 3 bases; nucleotides outside the gene matches: 7. Germline loops: CDR1 MNHEY, CDR2 SVGAGI. The CDR3 sequence is 16 residues long.

The chain's CDR3 is CASSSTATRTDTQYF. The DNA for the CDR3 is TGTGCCAGCAGTTCAACTGCAACGCGCACAGATACGCAGTATTTT. This rearrangement joins TRBV27 to TRBJ2-3; the D is unclear. The V gene lost 4 bases and the J gene lost 1 base, with 12 bases spanning the gap. The CDR3 spans 15 residues. The germline V gene encodes CDR1 MNHEY and CDR2 SMNVEV (reference sequence).

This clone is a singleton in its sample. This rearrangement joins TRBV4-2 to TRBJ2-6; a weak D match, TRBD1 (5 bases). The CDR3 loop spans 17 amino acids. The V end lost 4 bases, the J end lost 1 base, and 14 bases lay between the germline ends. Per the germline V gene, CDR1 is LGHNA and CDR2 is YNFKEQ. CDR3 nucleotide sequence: TGTGCCAGCAGCCCAGAGCAGGGCCCATCTGGGGCCAACGTCCTGACTTTC. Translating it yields CASSPEQGPSGANVLTF.

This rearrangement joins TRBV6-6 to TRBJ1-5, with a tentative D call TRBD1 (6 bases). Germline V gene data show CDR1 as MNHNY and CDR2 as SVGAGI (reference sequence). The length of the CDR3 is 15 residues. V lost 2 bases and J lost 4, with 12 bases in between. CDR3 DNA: TGTGCCAGCAGTTACCCGGGACACCAAAATCAGCCCCAGCATTTT. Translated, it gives CASSYPGHQNQPQHF.

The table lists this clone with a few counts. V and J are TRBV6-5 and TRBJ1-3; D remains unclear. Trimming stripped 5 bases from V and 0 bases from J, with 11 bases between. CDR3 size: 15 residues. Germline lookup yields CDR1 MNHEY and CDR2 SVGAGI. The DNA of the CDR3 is TGTGCCAGCAGTAGAGGGCCCGACTCTGGAAACACCATATATTTT. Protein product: CASSRGPDSGNTIYF.

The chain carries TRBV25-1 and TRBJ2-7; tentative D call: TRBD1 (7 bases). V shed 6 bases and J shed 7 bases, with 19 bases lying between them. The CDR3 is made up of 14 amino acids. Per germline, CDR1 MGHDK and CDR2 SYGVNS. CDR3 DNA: TGTGCCAGCAGGTCCACAGGGGAGGTGAAGGAGCAGTACTTC. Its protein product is CASRSTGEVKEQYF.

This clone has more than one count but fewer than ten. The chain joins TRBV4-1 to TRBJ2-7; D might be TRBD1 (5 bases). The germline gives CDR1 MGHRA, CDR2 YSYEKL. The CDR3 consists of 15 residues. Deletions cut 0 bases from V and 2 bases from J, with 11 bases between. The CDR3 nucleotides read TGCGCCAGCAGCCAAGAAGTACCACAGGCCTACGAGCAGTACTTC. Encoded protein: CASSQEVPQAYEQYF.

The CDR3 nucleotides read TGCGCCAGCAGCTTGGTGGCAACGGGCTATGGCTACACCTTC. Residues: CASSLVATGYGYTF. The chain recombines TRBV5-1 with TRBJ1-2, with D unresolved. CDR1 is SGHRS, CDR2 YFSETQ, per germline. V dropped 0 bases and J dropped 4 bases, with 10 bases sitting between them. This CDR3 contains 14 residues. The full variable domain, its missing parts supplied by reference TRBV5-1 and TRBJ1-2, is KAGVTQTPRYLIKTRGQQVTLSCSPISGHRSVSWYQQTPGQGLQFLFEYFSETQRNKGNFPGRFSGRQFSNSRSEMNVSTLELGDSALYLCASSLVATGYGYTFGSGTRLTVV.

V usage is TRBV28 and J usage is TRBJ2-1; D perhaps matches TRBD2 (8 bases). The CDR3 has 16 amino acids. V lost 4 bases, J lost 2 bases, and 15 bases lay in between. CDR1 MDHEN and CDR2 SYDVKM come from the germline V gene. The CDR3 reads CASSSSGGGTYNEQFF. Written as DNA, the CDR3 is TGTGCCAGCAGTTCCTCGGGAGGGGGCACCTACAATGAGCAGTTCTTC. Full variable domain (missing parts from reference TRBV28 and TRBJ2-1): DVKVTQSSRYLVKRTGEKVFLECVQDMDHENMFWYRQDPGLGLRLIYFSYDVKMKEKGDIPEGYSVSREKKERFSLILESASTNQTSMYLCASSSSGGGTYNEQFFGPGTRLTVL.

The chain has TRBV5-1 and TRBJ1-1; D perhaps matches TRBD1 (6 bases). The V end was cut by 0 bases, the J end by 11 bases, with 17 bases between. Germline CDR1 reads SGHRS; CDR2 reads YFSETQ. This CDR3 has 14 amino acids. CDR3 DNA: TGCGCCAGCAGCTTGGTCGGCGGGGGCGGCGAGGCTTTCTTT. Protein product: CASSLVGGGGEAFF.

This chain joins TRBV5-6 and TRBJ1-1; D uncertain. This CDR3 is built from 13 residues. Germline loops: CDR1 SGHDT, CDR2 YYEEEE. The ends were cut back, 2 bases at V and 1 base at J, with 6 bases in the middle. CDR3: CASSFLRNTEAFF. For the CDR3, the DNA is TGTGCCAGCAGCTTTCTGAGGAACACTGAAGCTTTCTTT.

The CDR3 loop reads CASSGTGGNYGYTF. The CDR3 DNA follows: TGTGCCAGCAGTGGGACAGGGGGTAACTATGGCTACACCTTC. The chain couples TRBV6-1 to TRBJ1-2; 10 nucleotides agree with TRBD1. The length of the CDR3 is 14 residues. V was pared by 4 bases and J by 1 base, with 0 bases of the junction left unmatched. Germline assignment: CDR1 MNHNS and CDR2 SASEGT.

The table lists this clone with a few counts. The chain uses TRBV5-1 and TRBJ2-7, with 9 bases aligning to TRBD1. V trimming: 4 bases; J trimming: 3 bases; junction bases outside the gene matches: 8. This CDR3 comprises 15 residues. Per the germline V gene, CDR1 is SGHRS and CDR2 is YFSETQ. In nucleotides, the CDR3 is TGCGCCAGCAGCCCATCGGGACAGGGCCTCTACGAGCAGTACTTC. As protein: CASSPSGQGLYEQYF.

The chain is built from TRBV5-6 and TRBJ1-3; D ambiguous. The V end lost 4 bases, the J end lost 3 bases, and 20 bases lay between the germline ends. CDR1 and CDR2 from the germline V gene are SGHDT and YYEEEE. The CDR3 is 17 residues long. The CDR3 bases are TGTGCCAGCAGCCCAGGTTTTGGTTCAGAGAGTGGAAACACCATATATTTT. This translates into CASSPGFGSESGNTIYF.

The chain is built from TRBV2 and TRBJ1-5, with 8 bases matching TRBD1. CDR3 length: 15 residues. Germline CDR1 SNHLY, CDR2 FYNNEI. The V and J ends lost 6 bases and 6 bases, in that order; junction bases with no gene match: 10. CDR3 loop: CASSATGGRVQPQHF. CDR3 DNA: TGTGCCAGCAGCGCAACAGGGGGACGGGTTCAGCCCCAGCATTTT.

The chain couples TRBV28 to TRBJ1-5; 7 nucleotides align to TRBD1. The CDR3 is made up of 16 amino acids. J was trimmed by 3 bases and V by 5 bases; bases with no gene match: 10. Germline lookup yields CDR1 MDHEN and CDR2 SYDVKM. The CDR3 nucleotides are TGTGCCAGCAGTCCCAGACAGGGTATCAACAATCAGCCCCAGCATTTT. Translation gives CASSPRQGINNQPQHF.

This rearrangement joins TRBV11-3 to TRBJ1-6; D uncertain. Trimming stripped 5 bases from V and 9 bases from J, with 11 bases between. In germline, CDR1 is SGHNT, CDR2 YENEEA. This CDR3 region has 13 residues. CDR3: CASSPEGGSPLHF. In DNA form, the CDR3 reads TGTGCCAGCAGCCCCGAAGGAGGTTCACCCCTCCACTTT. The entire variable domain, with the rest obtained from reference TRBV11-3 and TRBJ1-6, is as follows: EAGVVQSPRYKIIEKKQPVAFWCNPISGHNTLYWYLQNLGQGPELLIRYENEEAVDDSQLPKDRFSAERLKGVDSTLKIQPAELGDSAVYLCASSPEGGSPLHFGNGTRLTVT.

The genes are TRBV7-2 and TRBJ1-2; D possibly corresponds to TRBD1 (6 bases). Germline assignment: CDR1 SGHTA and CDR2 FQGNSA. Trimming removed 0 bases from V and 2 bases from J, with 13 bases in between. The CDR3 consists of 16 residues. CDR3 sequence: CASSLAQGTGNYGYTF. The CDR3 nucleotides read TGTGCCAGCAGCTTAGCGCAGGGAACAGGGAACTATGGCTACACCTTC. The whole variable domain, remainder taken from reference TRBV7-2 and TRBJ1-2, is GAGVSQSPSNKVTEKGKDVELRCDPISGHTALYWYRQSLGQGLEFLIYFQGNSAPDKSGLPSDRFSAERTGGSVSTLTIQRTQQEDSAVYLCASSLAQGTGNYGYTFGSGTRLTVV.

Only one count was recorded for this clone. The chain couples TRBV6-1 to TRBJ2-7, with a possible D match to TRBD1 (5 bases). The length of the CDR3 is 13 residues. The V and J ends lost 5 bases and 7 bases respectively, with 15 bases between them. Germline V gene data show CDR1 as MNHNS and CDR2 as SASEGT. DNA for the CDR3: TGTGCCAGCAGTAGGGGTCTTCTCGGGGAGCAGTACTTC. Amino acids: CASSRGLLGEQYF.